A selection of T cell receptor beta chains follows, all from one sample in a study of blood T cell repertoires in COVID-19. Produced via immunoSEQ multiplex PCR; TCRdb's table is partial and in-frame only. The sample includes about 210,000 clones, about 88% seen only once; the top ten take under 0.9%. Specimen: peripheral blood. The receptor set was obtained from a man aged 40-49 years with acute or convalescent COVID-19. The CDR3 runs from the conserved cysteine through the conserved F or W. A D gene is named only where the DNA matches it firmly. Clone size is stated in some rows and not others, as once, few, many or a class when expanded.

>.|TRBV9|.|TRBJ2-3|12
CASSVYTDTQYF
TGTGCCAGCAGCGTTTACACAGATACGCAGTATTTT
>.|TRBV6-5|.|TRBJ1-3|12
CASSVSGNTIYF
TGTGCCAGCTCCGTATCTGGAAACACCATATATTTT
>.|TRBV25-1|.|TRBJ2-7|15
CASSARQVNSYEQYF
TGTGCCAGCAGTGCCCGACAGGTAAACTCCTACGAGCAGTACTTC
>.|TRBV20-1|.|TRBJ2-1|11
CSAPRAGEQFF
TGCAGTGCCCCGAGGGCGGGTGAGCAGTTCTTC
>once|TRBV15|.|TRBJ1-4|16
CATSRDAGLENEKLFF
TGTGCCACCAGCAGAGACGCCGGGTTGGAGAATGAAAAACTGTTTTTT
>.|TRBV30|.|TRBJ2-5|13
CAWVLGAGETQYF
TGTGCCTGGGTCCTAGGAGCTGGAGAGACCCAGTACTTC
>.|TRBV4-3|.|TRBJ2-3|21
CASSQDIFVLTGTSLTDTQYF
TGCGCCAGCAGCCAAGATATTTTCGTTCTGACCGGGACTTCACTCACAGATACGCAGTATTTT
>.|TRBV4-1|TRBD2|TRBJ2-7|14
CASSQVAGGYEQYF
TGCGCCAGCAGCCAAGTGGCGGGGGGGTACGAGCAGTACTTC
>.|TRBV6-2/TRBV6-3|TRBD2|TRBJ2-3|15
CASSQLAGGTDTQYF
TGTGCCAGCAGTCAATTAGCGGGAGGAACAGATACGCAGTATTTT
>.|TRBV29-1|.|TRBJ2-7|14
CSAAGRGTLYEQYF
TGCAGCGCCGCCGGCAGGGGGACTCTCTACGAGCAGTACTTC
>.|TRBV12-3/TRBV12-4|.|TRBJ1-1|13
CASSPLGGTEAFF
TGTGCCAGCAGCCCATTAGGGGGCACTGAAGCTTTCTTT
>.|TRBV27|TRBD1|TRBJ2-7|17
CASSLSESGTGDYEQYF
TGTGCCAGCAGTTTATCGGAATCCGGGACAGGTGACTACGAGCAGTACTTC
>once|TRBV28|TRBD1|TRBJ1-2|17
CASSSWTGGASNYGYTF
TGTGCCAGCAGCTCCTGGACAGGGGGAGCCTCTAACTATGGCTACACCTTC
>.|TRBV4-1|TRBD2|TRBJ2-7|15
CASSQTSGGAIEQYF
TGCGCCAGCAGCCAGACTAGCGGGGGGGCTATCGAGCAGTACTTC
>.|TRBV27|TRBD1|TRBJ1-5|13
CASSLDRDQPQHF
TGTGCCAGCAGTTTGGACAGGGACCAGCCCCAGCATTTT
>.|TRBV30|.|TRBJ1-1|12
CAWTRVNTEAFF
TGTGCCTGGACGAGGGTGAACACTGAAGCTTTCTTT
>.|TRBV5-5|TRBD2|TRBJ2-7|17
CASSPGLAGALGYEQYF
TGTGCCAGCAGCCCGGGACTAGCGGGGGCCCTTGGCTACGAGCAGTACTTC
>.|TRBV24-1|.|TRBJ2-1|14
CATSDSRTLGEQFF
TGTGCCACCAGTGACTCTCGGACACTTGGTGAGCAGTTCTTC
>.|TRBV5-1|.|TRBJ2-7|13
CASSLGGTYEQYF
TGCGCCAGCAGCTTGGGCGGTACCTACGAGCAGTACTTC
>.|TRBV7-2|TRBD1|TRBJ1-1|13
CASSRDREAEAFF
TGTGCCAGCAGTCGGGACAGGGAGGCTGAAGCTTTCTTT
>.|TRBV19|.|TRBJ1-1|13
CASTSQGQTEAFF
TGTGCCAGTACCTCTCAGGGGCAGACTGAAGCTTTCTTT